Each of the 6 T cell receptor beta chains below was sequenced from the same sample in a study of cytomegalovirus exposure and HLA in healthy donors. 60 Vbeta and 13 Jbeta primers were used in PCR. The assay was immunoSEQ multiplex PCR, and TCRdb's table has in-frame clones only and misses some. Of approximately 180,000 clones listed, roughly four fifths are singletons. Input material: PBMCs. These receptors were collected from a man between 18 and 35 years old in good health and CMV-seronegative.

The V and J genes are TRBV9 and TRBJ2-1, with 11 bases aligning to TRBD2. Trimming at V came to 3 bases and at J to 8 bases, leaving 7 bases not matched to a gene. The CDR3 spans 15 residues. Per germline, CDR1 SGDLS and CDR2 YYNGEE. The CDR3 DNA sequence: TGTGCCAGCAGCGAGTCTAGCGGGAGGTTGGATGAGCAGTTCTTC. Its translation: CASSESSGRLDEQFF.

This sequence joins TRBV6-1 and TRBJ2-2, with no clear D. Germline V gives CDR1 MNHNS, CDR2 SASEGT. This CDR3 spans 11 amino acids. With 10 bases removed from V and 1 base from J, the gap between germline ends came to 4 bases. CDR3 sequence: CAIKNTGELFF. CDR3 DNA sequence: TGTGCCATCAAGAACACCGGGGAGCTGTTTTTT.

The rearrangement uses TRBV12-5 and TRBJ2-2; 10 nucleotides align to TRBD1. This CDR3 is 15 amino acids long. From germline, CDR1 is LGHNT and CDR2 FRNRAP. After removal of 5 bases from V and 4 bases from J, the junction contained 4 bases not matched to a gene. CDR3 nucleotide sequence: TGTGCTAGTGGTCCGACAGGGGGCCGCACCGGGGAGCTGTTTTTT. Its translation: CASGPTGGRTGELFF.

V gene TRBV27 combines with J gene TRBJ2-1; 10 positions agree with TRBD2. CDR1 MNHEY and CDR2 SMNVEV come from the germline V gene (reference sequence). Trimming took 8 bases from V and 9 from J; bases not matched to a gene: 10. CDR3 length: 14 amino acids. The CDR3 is CASLTSSGSGEQFF. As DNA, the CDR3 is TGTGCCAGCCTAACCTCTAGCGGGAGCGGTGAGCAGTTCTTC.

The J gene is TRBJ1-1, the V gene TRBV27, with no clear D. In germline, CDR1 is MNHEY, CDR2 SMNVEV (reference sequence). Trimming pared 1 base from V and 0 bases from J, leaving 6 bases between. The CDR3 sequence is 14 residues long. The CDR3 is CASSLYRMNTEAFF. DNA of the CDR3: TGTGCCAGCAGTTTATACAGAATGAACACTGAAGCTTTCTTT.

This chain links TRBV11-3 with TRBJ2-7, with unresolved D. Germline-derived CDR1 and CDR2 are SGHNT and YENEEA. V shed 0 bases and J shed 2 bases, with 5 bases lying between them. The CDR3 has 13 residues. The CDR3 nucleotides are TGTGCCAGCAGCTTAGACGGTACCTACGAGCAGTACTTC. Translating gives CASSLDGTYEQYF.